This TCR beta chain comes out of a study of technical replicates of blood from a handful of donors. Here immunoSEQ multiplex PCR was the method, and the copy in TCRdb shows in-frame clones only, minus some. Here the sample spans 99,000 or so clones, about 95% being singletons. The CDR3 runs 14 residues. Germline V gives CDR1 SEHNR, CDR2 FQNEAQ (reference sequence). The V gene lost 7 bases and the J gene lost 2 bases, with 14 bases spanning the gap. The source of this sequence is a human donor in good health. The chain uses TRBV7-9 and TRBJ1-1; D not resolved. The sample comprised T cells isolated from PBMCs. Here the CDR3 reads CASIYGAGNTEAFF. In nucleotides, the CDR3 is TGTGCCAGCATCTACGGCGCAGGTAACACTGAAGCTTTCTTT.